The rows below give T cell receptor beta chains drawn from one sample of a study of identical twins. One entry per CDR3 protein, called by TCRdb with MiXCR from the 5' RACE reads. This table holds over 500,000 distinct CDR3 sequences, 22% found once. These data were likewise used in another study, on T cells expressing NK-cell markers.

The sequencing sample was made of CD4+ T cells sorted from blood. The origin of the receptors is a woman in her late teens or twenties in good health. The CDR3 runs from the conserved cysteine through the conserved F or W. A D gene is named only where the DNA matches it firmly. The size entry is marked missing in some rows and otherwise reads once, few, many or a size class.

cdr3_length clone_size j_call v_call d_call cdr3_nt cdr3_aa
15 few TRBJ1-1 TRBV10-3 . TGTGCCACAAAGACCCAAACGAGGACGAACACTGAAGCTTTCTTT CATKTQTRTNTEAFF
15 . TRBJ2-3 TRBV6-1 TRBD1 TGTGCCAGCACTCGACAGGGAACTAGCACAGATACGCAGTATTTT CASTRQGTSTDTQYF
13 few TRBJ2-2 TRBV20-1 . TGCAGTGCTACCTTCTCATACACCGGGGAGCTGTTTTTT CSATFSYTGELFF
14 . TRBJ2-1 TRBV20-1 . TGCAGTGCTACGTGGCGGGCCATGGGAAATGAGCAGTTCTTC CSATWRAMGNEQFF
13 . TRBJ2-3 TRBV20-1 TRBD2 TGCAGTGCTAGGACGGGGGGGCCAGATACGCAGTATTTT CSARTGGPDTQYF
13 few TRBJ2-5 TRBV6-6 . TGTGCCAGCAGTTACATAGCCCAAGAGACCCAGTACTTC CASSYIAQETQYF
15 many TRBJ2-5 TRBV12-3/TRBV12-4 TRBD1 TGTGCCAGCAGCACCCGGACAGGGACGGGGGAGACCCAGTACTTC CASSTRTGTGETQYF
13 . TRBJ1-1 TRBV9 TRBD1 TGTGCCAGCAGCCGGGACAGGGTCACTGAAGCTTTCTTT CASSRDRVTEAFF
14 . TRBJ2-1 TRBV20-1 TRBD2 TGCAGTGCCGCGGGACTAGCGGGAGGTCATGAGCAGTTCTTC CSAAGLAGGHEQFF
17 . TRBJ2-2 TRBV5-1 TRBD1 TGCGCCAGCAGCTCTCCCCGGACAGGGGCTGTGACCGGGGAGCTGTTTTTT CASSSPRTGAVTGELFF
14 . TRBJ2-3 TRBV20-1 TRBD2 TGCAGTGCTAGACCTAGCGGGAGAGGAGATACGCAGTATTTT CSARPSGRGDTQYF
15 . TRBJ2-2 TRBV7-9 TRBD2 TGTGCCAGCAGCTTACGGGGGGACTACACCGGGGAGCTGTTTTTT CASSLRGDYTGELFF
12 . TRBJ1-1 TRBV3-1 . TGTGCCAGCAGCCACGTGAACACTGAAGCTTTCTTT CASSHVNTEAFF
10 . TRBJ2-7 TRBV20-1 . TGCAGTGCTAGAGAAGGAGCACAGTACTTC CSAREGAQYF
15 . TRBJ1-2 TRBV6-1 . TGTGCCAGCAGACCCACCACGACGGATTACTATGGCTACACCTTC CASRPTTTDYYGYTF
17 . TRBJ1-5 TRBV20-1 TRBD1 TGCAGTGCTCAAAGGGGGCATCACAGCGATAGCAATCAGCCCCAGCATTTT CSAQRGHHSDSNQPQHF
13 few TRBJ2-1 TRBV20-1 . TGCAGTGCTAGGCCAGGGGGGAACAATGAGCAGTTCTTC CSARPGGNNEQFF
13 . TRBJ1-1 TRBV5-5 . TGTGCCAGCACCCCAATAGGGTCCACTGAAGCTTTCTTT CASTPIGSTEAFF
14 once TRBJ2-3 TRBV5-1 . TGCGCCAGCGCCGACATTCAAGGCGCAGATACGCAGTATTTT CASADIQGADTQYF
17 . TRBJ2-1 TRBV21-1 . TGTGCCAGCAGCAAAAATGAGGGACAGGGGGCGGTCCATGAGCAGTTCTTC CASSKNEGQGAVHEQFF
11 . TRBJ1-2 TRBV30 . TGTGCCTGGAGTTGGGAGAATGGCTACACCTTC CAWSWENGYTF
12 . TRBJ2-2 TRBV6-6 . TGTGCCAGCGCCAAGGGAACCGGGGAGCTGTTTTTT CASAKGTGELFF
14 few TRBJ2-1 TRBV12-3/TRBV12-4 . TGTGCCAGCAGTTCTAAGAATTGGTACAATGAGCAGTTCTTC CASSSKNWYNEQFF
15 few TRBJ2-3 TRBV7-2 TRBD2 TGTGCCAGCAGCTTAGAGGGTGCCCGCGGGGGTACGCAGTATTTT CASSLEGARGGTQYF
15 . TRBJ2-3 TRBV29-1 TRBD2 TGCAGCGTGAAAAGACTAGCGGTTAGCACAGATACGCAGTATTTT CSVKRLAVSTDTQYF
17 . TRBJ2-2 TRBV7-7 . TGTGCCAGCACCCTAGGGGTAGCCGGAGTGAACACCGGGGAGCTGTTTTTT CASTLGVAGVNTGELFF
14 . TRBJ2-3 TRBV20-1 TRBD2 TGCAGTGCTAAGGGGACTAGCGGGGCAGATACGCAGTATTTT CSAKGTSGADTQYF
16 . TRBJ2-4 TRBV19 TRBD2 TGTGCCAGTAGTATCGGGAGGAGACTAGCCAAAAACATTCAGTACTTC CASSIGRRLAKNIQYF
13 . TRBJ2-1 TRBV5-8 . TGTGCCATGAGCTCGGGGCCCCTCTATGAGCAGTTCTTC CAMSSGPLYEQFF
13 few TRBJ2-1 TRBV24-1 . TGTGCCACCAGCGACAGTTACTTCTTCGGGCAGTTCTTC CATSDSYFFGQFF
12 . TRBJ2-4 TRBV7-2 . TGTGCGACCGGAAGGGAAGGGAGCATTCAGTACTTC CATGREGSIQYF
14 few TRBJ2-1 TRBV10-2 . TGCGCCAGCAGTGGTGCGGGGAGTCGATATGAGCAGTTCTTC CASSGAGSRYEQFF
15 . TRBJ2-7 TRBV7-9 TRBD2 TGTGCCAGCAGTCATCTAGCGGGAGACTCCTACGAGCAGTACTTC CASSHLAGDSYEQYF
18 . TRBJ2-1 TRBV20-1 TRBD2 TGCAGTGCTAGAGGGGGGAGCGGGAGGATTGGCTCCTACAATGAGCAGTTCTTC CSARGGSGRIGSYNEQFF
15 few TRBJ2-1 TRBV20-1 . TGCAGTGCTCCCAAGACAGGCCGCGTCGCCAATGAGCAGTTCTTC CSAPKTGRVANEQFF
17 few TRBJ2-1 TRBV24-1 TRBD1 TGTGCCACCAGTGATTCCCAACAGGGGACGAGGAGGAATGAGCAGTTCTTC CATSDSQQGTRRNEQFF
14 . TRBJ2-7 TRBV10-2 TRBD2 TGCGCCACCACACTAGCGGGGGCCGACTACGAGCAGTACTTC CATTLAGADYEQYF
19 . TRBJ2-1 TRBV5-1 . TGCGCCAGCAGCTTGGGCAGAAGCCATGCATCGTTCGGCTACAATGAGCAGTTCTTC CASSLGRSHASFGYNEQFF
16 . TRBJ2-1 TRBV7-2 TRBD2 TGTGCCAGCAGCTTAAGAGAGGGACTAGCGGGAGGTGAGCAGTTCTTC CASSLREGLAGGEQFF
13 . TRBJ1-1 TRBV20-1 TRBD1 TGCAGTGCTCCCGGGACAGGGGTAGTTGAAGCTTTCTTT CSAPGTGVVEAFF
14 once TRBJ1-1 TRBV29-1 . TGCAGCGTTTTTCCCGGGACACCGAACACTGAAGCTTTCTTT CSVFPGTPNTEAFF